The rows below give T cell receptor beta chains drawn from one sample of a study of graft-versus-host responses after intestinal transplantation. The antigens these receptors bind are not known. The repertoire was sequenced with immunoSEQ multiplex PCR; TCRdb's copy has only in-frame clones and lacks some. The sample shows around 45,000 clones, 80% to 95% of them seen only once. Sample: unstimulated CD4+ T cells sorted from spleen or lymph node cells, taken before transplant. The receptors originated from a human donor who was the organ donor for an intestinal transplant. The CDR3 runs from the conserved cysteine through the conserved F or W. The order of the fields is V gene, D gene, clone size, J gene, CDR3 protein, CDR3 DNA. The D gene is left open where the match is weak. Clone size is shown for a subset of rows, as once, few, many or a class of expanded clone.

TRBV20-1	NA	once	TRBJ2-7	CSARDPPRQYF	TGCAGTGCTAGAGATCCCCCCCGGCAGTACTTC
TRBV28	NA	NA	TRBJ1-6	CASSEESNSPLHF	TGTGCCAGCAGTGAGGAATCAAATTCACCCCTCCACTTT
TRBV18	NA	NA	TRBJ2-7	CASSQTLTEQQYF	TGTGCCAGCTCACAAACCTTGACAGAGCAGCAGTACTTC
TRBV5-5	NA	NA	TRBJ2-7	CASSLISEGAYEQYF	TGTGCCAGCAGCTTGATCTCGGAGGGGGCTTACGAGCAGTACTTC
TRBV21-1	NA	NA	TRBJ2-3	CASRHNMATVMQDTQYF	TGTGCCAGCAGGCACAATATGGCTACAGTCATGCAAGATACGCAGTATTTT
TRBV28	TRBD2	NA	TRBJ2-7	CASSLPTSGSLGLEQYF	TGTGCCAGCAGTTTACCTACTAGCGGGAGTCTCGGTCTCGAGCAGTACTTC
TRBV5-4	NA	NA	TRBJ2-5	CASSLAGLDGETQYF	TGTGCCAGCAGCTTGGCCGGGCTAGATGGCGAGACCCAGTACTTC
TRBV28	NA	NA	TRBJ1-2	CASSPTGTGENYGYTF	TGTGCCAGCAGCCCCACCGGGACTGGGGAAAACTATGGCTACACCTTC
TRBV28	NA	NA	TRBJ2-7	CASSLELVVHEQYF	TGTGCCAGCAGTTTAGAACTAGTAGTCCACGAGCAGTACTTC
TRBV10-1	TRBD1	NA	TRBJ1-1	CASRRTGNTEAFF	TGCGCCAGCAGGAGGACAGGGAACACTGAAGCTTTCTTT
TRBV21-1	NA	once	TRBJ2-5	CASRTGGGETQYF	TGTGCCAGCAGGACGGGAGGGGGCGAGACCCAGTACTTC
TRBV29-1	NA	NA	TRBJ2-5	CSGIRGQETQYF	TGCAGCGGGATCAGGGGTCAAGAGACCCAGTACTTC
TRBV4-3	NA	NA	TRBJ2-1	CASSQDFGGDYNEQFF	TGCGCCAGCAGCCAAGATTTCGGCGGAGATTACAATGAGCAGTTCTTC
TRBV30	NA	NA	TRBJ1-4	CAWFTPNEKLFF	TGTGCCTGGTTTACCCCCAATGAAAAACTGTTTTTT
TRBV6-5	NA	NA	TRBJ1-1	CASSYMSQTEAFF	TGTGCCAGCAGTTACATGTCACAAACTGAAGCTTTCTTT
TRBV19	NA	NA	TRBJ1-5	CASSSRGGNQPQHF	TGTGCCAGTAGTTCGAGGGGGGGGAATCAGCCCCAGCATTTT
TRBV7-8	TRBD2	NA	TRBJ2-7	CASSRGLADSYEQYF	TGTGCCAGCAGCCGCGGACTAGCGGACTCCTACGAGCAGTACTTC
TRBV28	NA	NA	TRBJ2-7	CASSLPPPGPRRYEQYF	TGTGCCAGCAGTTTACCTCCTCCGGGACCCCGAAGGTACGAGCAGTACTTC
TRBV28	NA	NA	TRBJ2-5	CASSSGGTQYF	TGTGCCAGCAGCTCCGGGGGGACCCAGTACTTC
TRBV23-1	TRBD2	NA	TRBJ2-7	CASSWTGLADYSSSYEQYF	TGCGCCAGCAGTTGGACCGGCCTAGCGGATTATTCTTCCTCCTACGAGCAGTACTTC
TRBV7-2	TRBD1	NA	TRBJ2-3	CASSQDRAYTDTQYF	TGTGCCAGCAGCCAGGACAGGGCCTACACAGATACGCAGTATTTT
TRBV5-6	NA	once	TRBJ1-2	CASSLAGQRANYGYTF	TGTGCCAGCAGCTTGGCTGGACAGCGAGCTAACTATGGCTACACCTTC
TRBV18	NA	NA	TRBJ2-3	CASSPRPDTQYF	TGTGCCAGCTCACCACGCCCAGATACGCAGTATTTT
TRBV19	NA	NA	TRBJ2-3	CASSATDTQYF	TGTGCCAGTTCAGCGACAGATACGCAGTATTTT
TRBV9	TRBD1	NA	TRBJ2-7	CASSAGTGRLYEQYF	TGTGCCAGCAGCGCCGGGACAGGGCGCCTTTACGAGCAGTACTTC
TRBV19	NA	once	TRBJ1-2	CASSMDSDSYGYTF	TGTGCCAGTAGTATGGATTCAGACAGCTATGGCTACACCTTC
TRBV7-6	TRBD2	NA	TRBJ2-5	CASSHPGLAETQYF	TGTGCCAGCAGCCACCCGGGACTAGCGGAGACCCAGTACTTC
TRBV14	NA	NA	TRBJ2-4	CASSQGQVIKNIQYF	TGTGCCAGCAGCCAAGGACAGGTCATCAAAAACATTCAGTACTTC